These 30 T cell receptor beta chains came from one sample sequenced in a study of T cell clonality in common variable immunodeficiency. Sequenced by immunoSEQ multiplex PCR; TCRdb stores in-frame clones only, minus some. The table lists 40,000 to 65,000 clones, no singletons, with about 3.4% in the top ten. The specimen sequenced was peripheral blood mononuclear cells. Source of these receptors: a person between 18 and 75 years old in good health.

There are many counts of this clone. The CDR3 extends 3 residues past the end of the read, so its final part is completed from the germline J gene. The chain couples TRBV19 to TRBJ1-4; TRBD1 might be the D (6 bases). CDR1 and CDR2 (germline): LNHDA, SQIVND (reference sequence). Deletions cut 3 bases from V and 5 bases from J, with 10 bases between. The CDR3 consists of 14 residues. The CDR3 DNA, read in part, is TGTGCCAGTAGTATTCGACAGGCCAATGAAAAA. Its protein is CASSIRQANEK. The full CDR3 reads CASSIRQANEKLFF.

This clone was seen repeatedly, ten times or more. The read comes to an end 3 residues before the CDR3 does, leaving the germline J gene to fill in the end. The rearrangement uses TRBV30 and TRBJ2-7; the match to TRBD2 covers 9 bases. In germline, CDR1 is GTSNPN, CDR2 SVGIG (reference sequence). The CDR3 loop spans 17 amino acids. J was trimmed by 2 bases and V by 1 base; bases with no gene match: 12. CDR3 in amino acids: CAWSDPPRLAATYEQYF. The CDR3 DNA, read in part, is TGTGCCTGGAGTGACCCCCCCCGACTAGCGGCCACCTACGAG. Together with reference TRBV30 and TRBJ2-7, the CDR3 gives the full variable domain: SQTIHQWPATLVQPVGSPLSLECTVEGTSNPNLYWYRQAAGRGLQLLFYSVGIGQISSEVPQNLSASRPQDRQFILSSKKLLLSDSGFYLCAWSDPPRLAATYEQYFGPGTRLTVT.

This clone was seen a handful of times. The read ends 3 residues before the CDR3 terminus; that terminus is restored from the germline J gene. This chain uses TRBV19 with TRBJ2-5, with D possibly matching TRBD2 (6 bases). Trimming took off 7 bases at V and 1 base at J, with 13 bases between the two ends. Per germline, CDR1 LNHDA and CDR2 SQIVND (reference sequence). The CDR3 is 14 amino acids. The CDR3 sequence is CASNDGGPQETQYF. Partial CDR3 DNA: TGTGCCAGTAACGACGGGGGACCCCAAGAGACC.

This clone was recorded at least ten times. The read halts 3 residues ahead of the CDR3 end, with the missing end drawn from the germline J gene. The chain couples TRBV2 to TRBJ2-7; 9 bases agree with TRBD1. From germline, CDR1 is SNHLY and CDR2 FYNNEI. The trim removed 7 bases at V and 6 bases at J, leaving 13 bases unmatched. The CDR3 totals 15 residues. The sequenced part of the CDR3 DNA is TGTGCCAGCATAAACGCCCCGGGACAGGGCGGCGAG. Translation gives CASINAPGQGGE. The whole CDR3 protein is CASINAPGQGGEQYF. Variable domain in full (rest from reference TRBV2 and TRBJ2-7): EPEVTQTPSHQVTQMGQEVILRCVPISNHLYFYWYRQILGQKVEFLVSFYNNEISEKSEIFDDQFSVERPDGSNFTLKIRSTKLEDSAMYFCASINAPGQGGEQYFGPGTRLTVT.

This clone showed up many times. The read ends 3 residues shy of where the CDR3 ends; the end is completed using the germline J gene. This chain joins TRBV20-1 and TRBJ2-5; 7 nucleotides align to TRBD1. This CDR3 is built from 12 residues. The junction had 7 bases not matched to a gene; V was cut back by 7 bases and J by 5 bases. CDR1 is DFQATT, CDR2 SNEGSKA, per germline (reference sequence). This CDR3 reads CSGEGAKETQYF. CDR3 DNA, as far as it was read: TGCAGTGGAGAGGGGGCTAAGGAGACC.

The sample holds many counts of this clone. The read stops 3 residues short of the end of the CDR3; the missing end is completed from the germline J gene. This chain uses TRBV7-3 with TRBJ2-5, with D hard to call. Germline V gene lookup returns CDR1 SGHTA and CDR2 FQGTGA. The CDR3 has 13 amino acids. V was pared by 4 bases and J by 2 bases, with 8 bases between. The CDR3 bases that were read are TGTGCCAGCAGCTACAGCCAGCAAGAGACC. The encoded protein is CASSYSQQET. The CDR3 in its entirety is CASSYSQQETQYF.

Turning to this clone: The observed sequence ends 3 residues before the CDR3 terminus, with the missing tail filled in from the germline J gene. The chain carries TRBV11-3 and TRBJ2-7, with D unclear. The CDR3 contains 13 residues. Germline loops: CDR1 SGHNT, CDR2 YENEEA. Trimming removed 6 bases at V and 2 bases at J, with 11 bases between. The covered CDR3 bases are TGTGCCAGCAGTTTCGACTCGGCCTACGAG. Its protein product is CASSFDSAYE. The whole CDR3 region reads CASSFDSAYEQYF.

The table lists this clone with many counts. The read ends 3 residues shy of where the CDR3 ends; the end is completed using the germline J gene. The rearrangement joins TRBV19 to TRBJ2-3; TRBD2 is a possible D gene (5 bases). The CDR3 loop spans 17 amino acids. Germline CDR1 and CDR2: LNHDA and SQIVND (reference sequence). Trimming shortened V by 5 bases and J by 2 bases, and 20 bases separated the two germline ends. This CDR3 reads CASSRGLAALHTDTQYF. Incomplete CDR3 DNA: TGTGCCAGTAGTCGGGGTCTGGCGGCCCTACACACAGATACG.

This clone was seen many times. Read coverage stops 3 residues before the CDR3 terminus; the germline J gene supplies the remainder. The gene calls are TRBV30 and TRBJ2-1; TRBD2 matches 9 bases. Trimming took 0 bases from V and 3 from J; bases not matched to a gene: 6. Germline V lookup: CDR1 GTSNPN, CDR2 SVGIG (reference sequence). This CDR3 is 16 amino acids long. This chain's CDR3 is CAWSVLAGERYNEQFF. CDR3 DNA (partial): TGTGCCTGGAGTGTATTAGCGGGAGAACGCTACAATGAG. The whole variable domain, filled in from reference TRBV30 and TRBJ2-1, reads SQTIHQWPATLVQPVGSPLSLECTVEGTSNPNLYWYRQAAGRGLQLLFYSVGIGQISSEVPQNLSASRPQDRQFILSSKKLLLSDSGFYLCAWSVLAGERYNEQFFGPGTRLTVL.

In this sample, this clone turned up many times. Sequencing ends 3 residues short of the CDR3 end; the germline J gene provides the rest. The V gene is TRBV7-9, the J gene TRBJ2-1; 9 bases fit TRBD2. This CDR3 is 15 amino acids long. Losses at the gene ends were 1 base for V and 7 bases for J; bases not matched to a gene: 5. Looked up from germline, CDR1 is SEHNR and CDR2 is FQNEAQ (reference sequence). CDR3 protein: CASSLVSGRVNEQFF. The sequenced part of the CDR3 DNA is TGTGCCAGCAGCTTAGTTAGCGGGAGAGTTAATGAG.

As for this clone: Read data end 3 residues before the CDR3 end; the end is taken from the germline J gene. This rearrangement joins TRBV2 to TRBJ1-2; tentatively, D is TRBD1 (5 bases). The V gene's germline CDR1 is SNHLY and CDR2 FYNNEI. V lost 10 bases and J lost 0, with 12 bases in between. The CDR3 has 13 residues. CDR3 protein: CANPTDANYGYTF. The part of the CDR3 DNA that was read is TGTGCCAACCCGACAGACGCTAACTATGGC.

Turning to this clone: With the read ending 3 residues before the CDR3 end, the germline J gene is used to fill in that end. The V and J genes are TRBV2 and TRBJ2-3; a possible D gene is TRBD2 (6 bases). The CDR3 consists of 15 residues. Per the germline V gene, CDR1 is SNHLY and CDR2 is FYNNEI. CDR3 region: CASSEPLGLQETQYF. The covered CDR3 bases are TGTGCCAGCAGTGAACCACTGGGACTCCAAGAGACG.

This clone was seen ten or more times. Sequencing ends 3 residues short of the CDR3 end; the germline J gene provides the rest. J is TRBJ2-7 and V is TRBV5-1; 8 positions match TRBD2. This CDR3 comprises 17 residues. The ends lost 4 bases at V and 6 bases at J; junction bases unmatched: 18. CDR1 and CDR2 from the germline V gene are SGHRS and YFSETQ. The covered CDR3 bases are TGCGCCAGCAGCCCGAATCTGCGCGGGAGGATAGGTGGCGAG. This encodes CASSPNLRGRIGGE. The full-length CDR3 reads as CASSPNLRGRIGGEQYF.

This clone occurred many times. The sequenced fragment ends 3 residues before the CDR3 boundary, so the rest is inferred from the germline J gene. This sequence joins TRBV12-3 or TRBV12-4 and TRBJ1-5; TRBD1 is a possible D gene (6 bases). The V and J ends lost 1 base and 7 bases respectively, with 11 bases between them. The CDR3 consists of 14 residues. CDR3 DNA (partial): TGTGCCAGCAGTTTAGTGGGTACAGGGCAGCCC. Its translation is CASSLVGTGQP. The whole CDR3 sequence is CASSLVGTGQPQHF.

This clone was picked up many times. The sequence runs out 3 residues before the end of the CDR3; the remainder is reconstructed from the germline J gene. This chain joins TRBV7-3 and TRBJ2-7; 8 nucleotides match TRBD2. The CDR3 consists of 14 residues. V lost 5 bases and J lost 5; bases outside the gene matches: 8. Germline CDR1 SGHTA, CDR2 FQGTGA. The CDR3 sequence: CASSPTGLVNEQYF. CDR3 DNA (partial): TGTGCCAGCAGCCCAACGGGACTAGTTAACGAG.

The sample holds a few counts of this clone. Sequence at one end of the junction differs from germline and may be a read error. The read is 3 residues too short to cover the CDR3 end, so that end is filled in from the germline J gene. Other DNA variants within this sample encode the same CDR3. The chain recombines TRBV5-1 with TRBJ1-3; 7 bases are a match to TRBD1. This CDR3 is built from 16 residues. Germline assignment: CDR1 SGHRS and CDR2 YFSETQ. The sequenced part of the CDR3 DNA is TGCGCCAGCAGCACCTTACAGGGGACCTCTGGAAACACG. Protein product: CASSTLQGTSGNT. The CDR3 in full is CASSTLQGTSGNTIYF. The full variable domain, completed using reference TRBV5-1 and TRBJ1-3, is KAGVTQTPRYLIKTRGQQVTLSCSPISGHRSVSWYQQTPGQGLQFLFEYFSETQRNKGNFPGRFSGRQFSNSRSEMNVSTLELGDSALYLCASSTLQGTSGNTIYFGEGSWLTVV.

Ten or more counts support this clone. The sequence runs out 3 residues before the end of the CDR3; the remainder is reconstructed from the germline J gene. The chain carries TRBV4-1 and TRBJ2-1; TRBD2 might be the D (6 bases). CDR1 is MGHRA and CDR2 is YSYEKL in the germline V gene. This CDR3 spans 17 amino acids. V was clipped by 3 bases and J by 3 bases, with 18 bases between them. CDR3 DNA, as far as it was read: TGCGCCAGCAGCCATCCCGTTGCGGGGAGAAACTACAATGAG. This codes for CASSHPVAGRNYNE. The complete CDR3 protein is CASSHPVAGRNYNEQFF.

This clone was counted many times. The CDR3 extends 3 residues past the end of the read, so its final part is completed from the germline J gene. The chain is built from TRBV7-2 and TRBJ1-5; 8 positions match TRBD1. CDR1 is SGHTA and CDR2 is FQGNSA in the germline V gene. V dropped 0 bases and J dropped 0; count of bases not matched to a gene: 4. This CDR3 comprises 17 residues. The CDR3 loop reads CASSLAETGDSNQPQHF. The covered CDR3 bases are TGTGCCAGCAGCTTAGCCGAGACAGGGGATAGCAATCAGCCC. Filled out from reference TRBV7-2 and TRBJ1-5, the complete variable domain reads GAGVSQSPSNKVTEKGKDVELRCDPISGHTALYWYRQSLGQGLEFLIYFQGNSAPDKSGLPSDRFSAERTGGSVSTLTIQRTQQEDSAVYLCASSLAETGDSNQPQHFGDGTRLSIL.

Notes on this clone: The read ends 3 residues early relative to the CDR3; the germline J gene fills the gap. V usage is TRBV18 and J usage is TRBJ2-3; the match to TRBD2 covers 10 bases. The length of the CDR3 is 20 residues. CDR1 and CDR2 (germline): KGHSH, LQKENI. J was trimmed by 6 bases and V by 6 bases; bases with no gene match: 24. This CDR3 reads CASSPFPSSSGRKGLDTQYF. The DNA read from the CDR3 is TGTGCCAGCTCTCCCTTCCCGTCGTCTAGCGGGAGAAAGGGCCTCGATACG.

In its sample, this clone was seen many times. Read coverage stops 3 residues before the CDR3 terminus; the germline J gene supplies the remainder. The gene calls are TRBV7-3 and TRBJ2-7; D possibly corresponds to TRBD2 (5 bases). This CDR3 has 15 amino acids. V was clipped by 5 bases and J by 3 bases, with 17 bases between them. The germline V gene encodes CDR1 SGHTA and CDR2 FQGTGA. This chain's CDR3 is CASSLLLPSGYEQYF. Partial CDR3 DNA: TGTGCCAGCAGCCTTCTGCTTCCCAGCGGCTACGAG.

Many counts were recorded for this clone. Read coverage stops 3 residues before the CDR3 terminus; the germline J gene supplies the remainder. The chain joins TRBV19 to TRBJ1-5; 10 bases are a match to TRBD1. Germline CDR1 is LNHDA and CDR2 is SQIVND (reference sequence). The CDR3 spans 15 residues. V trimming: 7 bases; J trimming: 1 base; junction bases outside the gene matches: 4. Incomplete CDR3 DNA: TGTGCCAGTAAGAGGGGACAGGGGAGCAATCAGCCC. Translating it yields CASKRGQGSNQP. The complete CDR3 sequence is CASKRGQGSNQPQHF.

There are many counts of this clone. The read finishes 3 residues shy of the CDR3 end, and the germline J gene is used to complete it. This sequence joins TRBV7-6 and TRBJ2-3, with TRBD2 matching over 10 bases. This CDR3 spans 18 amino acids. The V and J ends lost 5 bases and 6 bases, in that order; junction bases with no gene match: 17. Germline-derived CDR1 and CDR2 are SGHVS and FNYEAQ. CDR3 sequence reads: CASSRNIKAGGPWDTQYF. The DNA read from the CDR3 is TGTGCCAGCAGCCGCAACATTAAAGCGGGAGGGCCGTGGGATACG.

This clone was seen a handful of times. The CDR3 goes on 3 residues after the read ends, and that part is filled in from the germline J gene. The rearrangement joins TRBV7-2 to TRBJ1-5, with D possibly matching TRBD1 (6 bases). Trimming shortened V by 5 bases and J by 4 bases, and 9 bases separated the two germline ends. The CDR3 is made up of 13 amino acids. Germline V gene lookup returns CDR1 SGHTA and CDR2 FQGNSA. The CDR3 region is CASSQRGNQPQHF. The CDR3 bases that were read are TGTGCCAGCAGCCAAAGGGGGAATCAGCCC. The full variable domain, completed using reference TRBV7-2 and TRBJ1-5, is GAGVSQSPSNKVTEKGKDVELRCDPISGHTALYWYRQSLGQGLEFLIYFQGNSAPDKSGLPSDRFSAERTGGSVSTLTIQRTQQEDSAVYLCASSQRGNQPQHFGDGTRLSIL.

This clone showed up many times. The CDR3 extends 3 residues past the end of the read, so its final part is completed from the germline J gene. The chain links TRBV7-9 to TRBJ2-5; TRBD1 aligns across 8 bases. Losses at the gene ends were 5 bases for V and 0 bases for J; bases not matched to a gene: 5. CDR3 length: 15 amino acids. Germline V gene lookup returns CDR1 SEHNR and CDR2 FQNEAQ (reference sequence). The sequenced CDR3 bases are TGTGCCAGCAGCGCGGGACAGGAGTACCAAGAGACC. Translating gives CASSAGQEYQET. The entire CDR3 protein is CASSAGQEYQETQYF.

There are many counts of this clone. The observed sequence ends 3 residues before the CDR3 terminus, with the missing tail filled in from the germline J gene. This chain joins TRBV5-1 and TRBJ1-1, with 9 bases aligning to TRBD1. This CDR3 comprises 15 residues. Germline CDR1 reads SGHRS; CDR2 reads YFSETQ. The J segment lost 3 bases and the V segment lost 2 bases, leaving 5 bases of the junction unmatched. This CDR3 reads CASSFTGGVYTEAFF. The DNA read from the CDR3 is TGCGCCAGCAGCTTCACAGGGGGCGTTTACACTGAA.

The covered CDR3 bases are TGTGCCAGCAGCGCCCAGGGAGCAGGTTTTGGC. This codes for CASSAQGAGFG. The full CDR3 reads CASSAQGAGFGYTF. V and J are TRBV7-9 and TRBJ1-2; D is perhaps TRBD1 (5 bases). The read falls 3 residues short of the CDR3 end, and the missing part is taken from the germline J gene. Trimming took off 5 bases at V and 7 bases at J, with 17 bases between the two ends. The CDR3 extends over 14 amino acids. CDR1 is SEHNR and CDR2 is FQNEAQ in the germline V gene (reference sequence).

Comments on this clone: Read data end 3 residues before the CDR3 end; the end is taken from the germline J gene. The chain uses TRBV30 and TRBJ2-2, with TRBD1 matching 8 bases. This CDR3 has 13 amino acids. From germline, CDR1 is GTSNPN and CDR2 SVGIG (reference sequence). The CDR3 bases that were read are TGTGCCTGGACGGCAGGGGGCTGGCCACCG. This sequence encodes CAWTAGGWPP. The entire CDR3 reads CAWTAGGWPPLFF.

On this clone: The read ends 3 residues early relative to the CDR3; the germline J gene fills the gap. The chain joins TRBV7-2 to TRBJ2-1; no definite D call. This CDR3 contains 15 residues. V lost 1 base and J 5 bases, leaving 12 bases between the germline ends. The V gene's germline CDR1 is SGHTA and CDR2 FQGNSA. CDR3 bases read: TGTGCCAGCAGCTTAGTTTTCGGTCAAAACAATGAG. It encodes CASSLVFGQNNE. The CDR3 in its entirety is CASSLVFGQNNEQFF.

This clone has at least ten counts. The read terminates 3 residues before the CDR3 end, so the remaining end is supplied by the germline J gene. The chain uses TRBV19 and TRBJ2-7; 12 bases line up with TRBD2. Germline CDR1 is LNHDA and CDR2 is SQIVND (reference sequence). The CDR3 extends over 16 amino acids. V gave up 3 bases and J gave up 2 bases; unmatched junction bases: 5. The chain's CDR3 is CASSIGLAGSPYEQYF. The CDR3 DNA, read in part, is TGTGCCAGTAGTATCGGACTAGCGGGATCACCCTACGAG.

This clone appeared many times. Coverage ceases 3 residues before the CDR3 finishes, and the germline J gene fills in the end. V is TRBV20-1 and J is TRBJ2-3, with 11 bases lining up with TRBD2. From germline, CDR1 is DFQATT and CDR2 SNEGSKA (reference sequence). Germline trimming cut 2 bases from V and 5 bases from J; bases unmatched to any gene: 6. This CDR3 spans 15 amino acids. The CDR3 spells CSARSLAGGEDTQYF. The covered CDR3 bases are TGCAGTGCTAGAAGTCTAGCGGGAGGTGAAGATACG.